The 31 T cell receptor beta chains in this list originate from one sample, sequenced in a study of monozygotic twins with inflammatory bowel disease. TCRdb reanalyzed the 5' RACE reads, giving one entry per CDR3 protein sequence and no DNA. The listing contains just over 300,000 distinct CDR3 sequences. The sequencing sample was made of blood. Source of these receptors: a human donor with ulcerative colitis or Crohn's disease, or a healthy co-twin of an affected twin (not recorded which).

The gene calls are TRBV7-3 and TRBJ2-2; TCRdb outputs TRBD2, but without DNA this stays unchecked. Germline lookup yields CDR1 SGHTA and CDR2 FQGTGA. This CDR3 has 18 residues. The CDR3 sequence is CASSLRPILAGVAGELFF.

This chain uses TRBV9 with TRBJ2-7; TCRdb returns TRBD1, unconfirmable since there is no DNA. Germline-derived CDR1 and CDR2 are SGDLS and YYNGEE. CDR3 length equals 15 residues. The chain's CDR3 is CANSPGRGLSYEQYF.

The rearrangement joins TRBV15 to TRBJ2-7; TCRdb outputs TRBD1, but without DNA this stays unchecked. Germline V gene data show CDR1 as LNHNV and CDR2 as YYDKDF (reference sequence). The CDR3 spans 14 residues. CDR3 region: CATERDRASYEQYF.

The V and J genes are TRBV5-1 and TRBJ2-1; the TCRdb call, TRBD1, lacks DNA for checking. The CDR3 is made up of 14 amino acids. Germline V CDR1 and CDR2: SGHRS, YFSETQ. CDR3 residues: CASSKDRNDNEQFF.

The chain's CDR3 is CASSPGSGNTGELFF. This chain joins TRBV18 and TRBJ2-2. CDR1 is KGHSH, CDR2 LQKENI, per germline. This CDR3 region has 15 residues. The full variable domain, with the rest looked up from reference TRBV18 and TRBJ2-2, is NAGVMQNPRHLVRRRGQEARLRCSPMKGHSHVYWYRQLPEEGLKFMVYLQKENIIDESGMPKERFSAEFPKEGPSILRIQQVVRGDSAAYFCASSPGSGNTGELFFGEGSRLTVL.

The chain has TRBV20-1 and TRBJ2-6. The germline gives CDR1 DFQATT, CDR2 SNEGSKA (reference sequence). CDR3 length: 14 amino acids. CDR3 loop: CSARSDSGANVLTF.

The chain joins TRBV6-5 to TRBJ2-6; TCRdb's D gene call, TRBD1, goes unchecked for lack of DNA. The germline V gene has CDR1 MNHEY and CDR2 SVGAGI. The CDR3 totals 15 residues. The CDR3 sequence is CASSYRGRGANVLTF.

This chain joins TRBV24-1 and TRBJ2-3; TCRdb outputs TRBD1, but without DNA this stays unchecked. Germline V gene data show CDR1 as KGHDR and CDR2 as SFDVKD. The CDR3 contains 17 residues. CDR3 amino acids: CATSNSLGQGARDTQYF.

V and J are TRBV12-3 or TRBV12-4 and TRBJ2-5; TCRdb returns TRBD2, unconfirmable since there is no DNA. CDR3 size: 14 residues. Here the CDR3 reads CASSSTEGRKTQYF.

The genes are TRBV10-1 and TRBJ2-1; the TRBD2 assignment by TCRdb is unverifiable without DNA. Germline V gene sequence: CDR1 WNHNN, CDR2 SYGVQD (reference sequence). CDR3 length equals 14 residues. CDR3: CASRPGTSYNEQFF.

J is TRBJ1-1 and V is TRBV9; TCRdb designates TRBD1, a call that cannot be tested without DNA. This CDR3 comprises 16 residues. Per germline, CDR1 SGDLS and CDR2 YYNGEE. CDR3 protein: CASSANLQRANTEAFF.

V is TRBV12-3 or TRBV12-4 and J is TRBJ2-2; TCRdb's D gene call, TRBD2, goes unchecked for lack of DNA. CDR3 length: 14 amino acids. The CDR3 region is CASTPREGVGELFF.

The chain has TRBV5-1 and TRBJ2-1; the TCRdb call, TRBD1, lacks DNA for checking. CDR3 size: 13 residues. Germline loops: CDR1 SGHRS, CDR2 YFSETQ. The CDR3 spells CASSLGQGNEQFF.

This chain uses TRBV12-3 or TRBV12-4 with TRBJ1-1. The CDR3 consists of 15 residues. The CDR3: CASSLPGGTNTEAFF.

The chain combines TRBV24-1 with TRBJ2-5; TCRdb's D call of TRBD1 is untestable without DNA. CDR1 is KGHDR, CDR2 SFDVKD, per germline. There are 16 residues in the CDR3. The chain's CDR3 is CATSDARGRVGETQYF.

V usage is TRBV6-5 and J usage is TRBJ1-5. This CDR3 has 12 residues. CDR1 is MNHEY, CDR2 SVGAGI, per germline. CDR3: CASRQQNQPQHF.

This chain connects TRBV7-2 to TRBJ2-1; absent DNA, TCRdb's TRBD2 call cannot be checked. Germline V gives CDR1 SGHTA, CDR2 FQGNSA. The CDR3 totals 16 residues. The CDR3 loop reads CASRPTTSGGYNEQFF.

The chain combines TRBV6-1 with TRBJ2-7; lacking DNA, the TRBD1 call made by TCRdb goes unchecked. Germline V lookup: CDR1 MNHNS, CDR2 SASEGT. The CDR3 covers 15 residues. The CDR3 loop is CASSEGQPNSYEQYF.

V gene TRBV4-2 combines with J gene TRBJ2-7; the TCRdb D gene call, TRBD2, has no DNA to confirm it. The CDR3 length is 18 residues. The germline V gene has CDR1 LGHNA and CDR2 YNFKEQ. The CDR3 spells CASSLAGLTSGYAYEQYF.

This rearrangement joins TRBV5-1 to TRBJ2-2; TCRdb designates TRBD2, a call that cannot be tested without DNA. The CDR3 has 13 residues. In germline, CDR1 is SGHRS, CDR2 YFSETQ. This chain's CDR3 is CASIGGGAGELFF.

The chain carries TRBV7-2 and TRBJ1-2; the TCRdb D gene call, TRBD1, has no DNA to confirm it. This CDR3 contains 15 residues. Germline loops: CDR1 SGHTA, CDR2 FQGNSA. CDR3 amino acids: CASSPRPGPTYGYTF.

The chain combines TRBV9 with TRBJ2-1; TCRdb returns TRBD1, unconfirmable since there is no DNA. This CDR3 spans 16 amino acids. Germline V CDR1 and CDR2: SGDLS, YYNGEE. The CDR3 is CASSAARRTGFNEQFF. The full variable domain, rest sourced from reference TRBV9 and TRBJ2-1, is DSGVTQTPKHLITATGQRVTLRCSPRSGDLSVYWYQQSLDQGLQFLIQYYNGEERAKGNILERFSAQQFPDLHSELNLSSLELGDSALYFCASSAARRTGFNEQFFGPGTRLTVL.

The V call is TRBV6-2 or TRBV6-3, the J call TRBJ1-2; TCRdb's D gene call, TRBD1, goes unchecked for lack of DNA. This CDR3 contains 15 residues. Germline CDR1 and CDR2: MNHEY and SVGEGT. The CDR3 loop is CASSRQGQGFDGYTF.

The genes are TRBV12-3 or TRBV12-4 and TRBJ2-7; TCRdb proposes TRBD2, but this gene call is untestable without DNA. The CDR3 extends over 15 amino acids. CDR3 region: CASSLGWLAIYEQYF.

The chain is built from TRBV5-1 and TRBJ2-3; as DNA is missing, the TRBD2 call by TCRdb cannot be tested. Germline values: CDR1 SGHRS, CDR2 YFSETQ. CDR3 length equals 14 residues. CDR3 loop: CASSFSGGPDTQYF.

The genes are TRBV20-1 and TRBJ1-2; there is no DNA to check the TCRdb D call of TRBD1. Germline loops: CDR1 DFQATT, CDR2 SNEGSKA (reference sequence). The CDR3 contains 15 residues. This CDR3 reads CSAREWGRGIYGYTF.

The chain has TRBV29-1 and TRBJ2-5. This CDR3 has 11 residues. CDR1 SQVTM and CDR2 ANQGSEA come from the germline V gene. The CDR3 loop is CSVQGGGTQYF.

The chain is built from TRBV7-2 and TRBJ2-7; TCRdb gives TRBD1 as the D gene, but with no DNA this cannot be confirmed. The CDR3 runs 14 residues. Germline lookup yields CDR1 SGHTA and CDR2 FQGNSA. The CDR3 here is CASQTVQSSYEQYF. The whole variable domain, remainder taken from reference TRBV7-2 and TRBJ2-7, is GAGVSQSPSNKVTEKGKDVELRCDPISGHTALYWYRQSLGQGLEFLIYFQGNSAPDKSGLPSDRFSAERTGGSVSTLTIQRTQQEDSAVYLCASQTVQSSYEQYFGPGTRLTVT.

This chain links TRBV6-5 with TRBJ2-3; TCRdb reports TRBD1, a call that lacks DNA to check it against. This CDR3 has 16 amino acids. The germline V gene encodes CDR1 MNHEY and CDR2 SVGAGI. The chain's CDR3 is CASSYRLAGGEDTQYF.

The CDR3 sequence is CASSPLGVVPLSGANVLTF. V and J are TRBV18 and TRBJ2-6; TCRdb designates TRBD1, a call that cannot be tested without DNA. The CDR3 loop spans 19 amino acids. Germline values: CDR1 KGHSH, CDR2 LQKENI. Combining the CDR3 with reference TRBV18 and TRBJ2-6 gives the whole variable domain NAGVMQNPRHLVRRRGQEARLRCSPMKGHSHVYWYRQLPEEGLKFMVYLQKENIIDESGMPKERFSAEFPKEGPSILRIQQVVRGDSAAYFCASSPLGVVPLSGANVLTFGAGSRLTVL.

The J gene is TRBJ1-6, the V gene TRBV5-1; TCRdb gives TRBD1 as the D gene, but with no DNA this cannot be confirmed. The CDR3 has 15 amino acids. Germline loops: CDR1 SGHRS, CDR2 YFSETQ. The CDR3 sequence: CASSPSGTANSPLHF.